The TCR beta chain under discussion was sequenced for a study of regulatory T cells in long-lasting Graves disease. RNA from PBMCs was the source of the TCR library. Study results and caveats: Among samples with persistent disease, TRBV28, TRBJ1-2 and TRBJ2-5 were favored. The small sample size may have reduced accuracy. Persistent cases of Graves' showed reduced TCR diversity relative to newly diagnosed patients.

J was trimmed by 5 bases and V by 3 bases; bases with no gene match: 7. The CDR3 runs 15 residues. Germline CDR1 reads MDHEN; CDR2 reads SYDVKM. TCRdb re-called the reads through MiXCR, storing one row per CDR3 protein. The sample lists roughly 840 distinct CDR3 sequences, just over 85% seen once, with 11% in the top ten. Notes on this clonotype: Its target is unknown.

This TCR was recovered from a man between 18 and 29 years old with Graves disease. The V gene is TRBV28, the J gene TRBJ2-3; TRBD2 matches 8 bases. The source was peripheral blood mononuclear cells (PBMCs), collected with antithyroid drug treatment, in newly diagnosed or persistent Graves disease (not recorded which). CDR3 sequence reads: CASSLYGRAKDTQYF. The CDR3 coding sequence is TGTGCCAGCAGTTTGTACGGGAGGGCCAAAGATACGCAGTATTTT.